Shown below are 22 T cell receptor beta chains from a single sample sequenced in a study of cytomegalovirus exposure and HLA in healthy donors. 13 Jbeta primers and 60 Vbeta primers were used for the PCR. The method was immunoSEQ multiplex PCR; TCRdb's version includes in-frame clones alone and lacks a portion of them. The sample holds 120,000 to 150,000 clones; more than 80% are singletons and the top ten take roughly 4%. The sequencing sample was made of PBMCs. These receptors were obtained from a middle-aged woman in good health and CMV-seropositive.

With respect to this clone: This same CDR3 is encoded by further DNA sequences in the sample. CDR3 in DNA: TGTGCCAGCAGCGTGGGACAGGGGGCTTATGGCTACACCTTC. As protein: CASSVGQGAYGYTF. The chain has TRBV9 and TRBJ1-2; 12 positions agree with TRBD1. CDR1 and CDR2 from the germline V gene are SGDLS and YYNGEE. V lost 2 bases, J lost 5 bases, and 1 base stayed unmatched. The CDR3 is 14 amino acids.

The chain employs TRBV5-1 and TRBJ2-3; 7 bases agree with TRBD2. CDR3 size: 15 residues. V lost 0 bases, J lost 6 bases, and 7 bases stayed unmatched. Germline loops: CDR1 SGHRS, CDR2 YFSETQ. In DNA form, the CDR3 reads TGCGCCAGCAGCTTGGAAGTGGGGGGGTTGGATACGCAGTATTTT. Its protein is CASSLEVGGLDTQYF.

The chain links TRBV19 to TRBJ2-1, with TRBD2 matching 10 bases. The CDR3 length is 18 residues. Germline V lookup: CDR1 LNHDA, CDR2 SQIVND (reference sequence). V lost 3 bases and J lost 1; bases outside the gene matches: 9. The CDR3 DNA reads as TGTGCCAGTAGTATCGAGACTAGCGGGCGGGGATCCTACAATGAGCAGTTCTTC. This gives the protein CASSIETSGRGSYNEQFF.

V is TRBV2 and J is TRBJ2-3; weak D call: TRBD1 (6 bases). Germline CDR1 is SNHLY and CDR2 is FYNNEI. V dropped 5 bases and J dropped 1 base, with 13 bases sitting between them. This CDR3 region has 15 residues. The CDR3, as DNA: TGTGCCAGCAGTTTGATGACAGGAGGCACAGATACGCAGTATTTT. Translated, it gives CASSLMTGGTDTQYF.

The rearrangement joins TRBV15 to TRBJ2-5, with 10 bases that match TRBD2. V trimming: 0 bases; J trimming: 1 base; junction bases outside the gene matches: 5. Germline V gene data show CDR1 as LNHNV and CDR2 as YYDKDF (reference sequence). CDR3 length equals 17 residues. In DNA, the CDR3 is TGTGCCACCAGCAGAGATGTACTAGCGGGGACCCAAGAGACCCAGTACTTC. It is translated as CATSRDVLAGTQETQYF.

The chain combines TRBV19 with TRBJ2-4; tentatively, D is TRBD1 (6 bases). The CDR3 totals 15 residues. V was shortened by 5 bases and J by 0 bases, with 11 bases between the two germline ends. Germline V gives CDR1 LNHDA, CDR2 SQIVND (reference sequence). The DNA for the CDR3 is TGTGCCAGTAGTCCACAGGGCCCAGCCAAAAACATTCAGTACTTC. Translated, it gives CASSPQGPAKNIQYF.

V gene TRBV18 combines with J gene TRBJ1-1; 8 bases fit TRBD1. Germline V gene data show CDR1 as KGHSH and CDR2 as LQKENI. Trimming took 6 bases from V and 5 from J; bases not matched to a gene: 11. This CDR3 has 15 amino acids. The CDR3: CASSLGQGGITEAFF. Here the CDR3 DNA reads TGTGCCAGCTCTCTCGGACAGGGAGGGATTACTGAAGCTTTCTTT. The full variable domain, completed using reference TRBV18 and TRBJ1-1, is NAGVMQNPRHLVRRRGQEARLRCSPMKGHSHVYWYRQLPEEGLKFMVYLQKENIIDESGMPKERFSAEFPKEGPSILRIQQVVRGDSAAYFCASSLGQGGITEAFFGQGTRLTVV.

The chain combines TRBV9 with TRBJ2-7, with TRBD1 as a possible D gene (6 bases). Trimming took off 4 bases at V and 3 bases at J, with 14 bases between the two ends. The germline CDR1 and CDR2 sequences are SGDLS and YYNGEE. The CDR3 consists of 14 residues. CDR3 residues: CASSPGQKHYEQYF. The CDR3 DNA follows: TGTGCCAGCAGCCCCGGACAGAAACACTACGAGCAGTACTTC.

This chain uses TRBV15 with TRBJ2-5; 7 bases are shared with TRBD2. The CDR3 is 13 residues long. V was pared by 0 bases and J by 11 bases, with 6 bases of the junction left unmatched. From germline, CDR1 is LNHNV and CDR2 YYDKDF (reference sequence). DNA for the CDR3: TGTGCCACCAGCAGAGATAGTTCGCGGGAGCAGTACTTC. Its protein product is CATSRDSSREQYF.

This clone is a singleton in its sample. The V call is TRBV4-2, the J call TRBJ2-7, with 8 bases aligning to TRBD2. The CDR3 covers 14 residues. V lost 2 bases to trimming and J lost 3 bases; unmatched junction nucleotides: 3. CDR1 and CDR2 from the germline V gene are LGHNA and YNFKEQ. CDR3 residues: CASSQSAGGYEQYF. The CDR3 bases are TGTGCCAGCAGCCAATCCGCGGGAGGCTACGAGCAGTACTTC.

This clone is a singleton in its sample. The chain employs TRBV6-5 and TRBJ1-1; TRBD1 is a possible D gene (5 bases). The CDR3 runs to 15 residues. The V end lost 4 bases, the J end lost 8 bases, and 20 bases lay between the germline ends. CDR1 and CDR2 from the germline V gene are MNHEY and SVGAGI. CDR3 sequence: CASSSAGGAGIEAFF. DNA of the CDR3: TGTGCCAGCAGTTCCGCCGGAGGGGCAGGGATCGAAGCTTTCTTT.

The chain recombines TRBV14 with TRBJ1-2, with D perhaps TRBD1 (5 bases). The CDR3 is 14 amino acids. From germline, CDR1 is SGHDN and CDR2 FVKESK. V was trimmed by 5 bases and J by 7 bases, leaving 17 bases between them. The CDR3 DNA is TGTGCCAGCAGCAACGGGCCGCGGAGGGGTGGCTACACCTTC. Its protein product is CASSNGPRRGGYTF.

The chain is built from TRBV9 and TRBJ2-1, with 8 bases lining up with TRBD2. The CDR3 is 16 amino acids. Germline values: CDR1 SGDLS, CDR2 YYNGEE. After removal of 0 bases from V and 9 bases from J, the junction contained 11 bases not matched to a gene. Here the CDR3 reads CASSVAVGGADAEQFF. CDR3 bases: TGTGCCAGCAGCGTAGCGGTCGGGGGGGCCGACGCTGAGCAGTTCTTC. Full variable domain (rest looked up from reference TRBV9 and TRBJ2-1): DSGVTQTPKHLITATGQRVTLRCSPRSGDLSVYWYQQSLDQGLQFLIQYYNGEERAKGNILERFSAQQFPDLHSELNLSSLELGDSALYFCASSVAVGGADAEQFFGPGTRLTVL.

The V gene is TRBV5-8, the J gene TRBJ2-3, with TRBD2 matching over 8 bases. Trimming cost V 2 bases and J 4 bases; bases outside gene matches: 15. CDR3 length: 18 amino acids. Germline V gives CDR1 SGHTS, CDR2 YDEGEE. CDR3 residues: CASSFRLGLAFGSDTQYF. DNA for the CDR3: TGTGCCAGCAGCTTCCGTCTCGGACTAGCTTTTGGGTCAGATACGCAGTATTTT. Based on the CDR3 plus reference TRBV5-8 and TRBJ2-3, the full variable domain is EAGVTQSPTHLIKTRGQQATLRCSPISGHTSVYWYQQALGLGLQFLLWYDEGEERNRGNFPPRFSGRQFPNYSSELNVNALELEDSALYLCASSFRLGLAFGSDTQYFGPGTRLTVL.

The chain joins TRBV7-9 to TRBJ1-1; the D gene is possibly TRBD1 (6 bases). Germline CDR1 reads SEHNR; CDR2 reads FQNEAQ (reference sequence). The germline V and J ends were trimmed by 5 bases and 2 bases, with 21 bases remaining between them. The CDR3 sequence is 17 residues long. CDR3 sequence: CASSPPELGAPNTEAFF. The CDR3, as DNA: TGTGCCAGCAGCCCACCCGAGTTGGGGGCCCCTAACACTGAAGCTTTCTTT.

J is TRBJ2-1 and V is TRBV11-2; D is ambiguous. The CDR3 has 10 residues. The germline V and J ends were trimmed by 2 bases and 11 bases, with 4 bases remaining between them. In germline, CDR1 is SGHAT, CDR2 FQNNGV. The CDR3, as DNA: TGTGCCAGCAGCTTAAGCCAGCAGTTCTTC. It translates to CASSLSQQFF.

The chain recombines TRBV12-5 with TRBJ2-7; D remains ambiguous. The CDR3 runs 17 residues. V was pared by 1 base and J by 1 base, with 17 bases between. Germline values: CDR1 LGHNT, CDR2 FRNRAP. CDR3 amino acids: CASGLDPSRWSSYEQYF. The CDR3 nucleotides are TGTGCTAGTGGTTTGGACCCCAGTAGATGGAGTTCCTACGAGCAGTACTTC.

The chain carries TRBV11-2 and TRBJ2-1, with TRBD2 matching 8 bases. The CDR3 has 14 residues. V lost 7 bases and J lost 9; bases outside the gene matches: 11. Germline assignment: CDR1 SGHAT and CDR2 FQNNGV. Here the CDR3 DNA reads TGTGCCAGCACCGTCCCGGGACTAGGGGCTGAGCAGTTCTTC. Translating gives CASTVPGLGAEQFF.

V usage is TRBV6-5 and J usage is TRBJ2-7; maybe TRBD2 (6 bases). Trimming shortened V by 1 base and J by 5 bases, and 15 bases separated the two germline ends. Germline values: CDR1 MNHEY, CDR2 SVGAGI. The CDR3 extends over 15 amino acids. CDR3 in DNA: TGTGCCAGCAGTTACTTTTCGGGAGTTGGGAACGAGCAGTACTTC. Its protein product is CASSYFSGVGNEQYF.

DNA of the CDR3: TGTGCCAGCAGACCACCGGGACTAGCCAACAATGAGCAGTTCTTC. It encodes CASRPPGLANNEQFF. This sequence joins TRBV5-4 and TRBJ2-1, with TRBD2 identical over 9 bases. Losses at the gene ends were 5 bases for V and 5 bases for J; bases not matched to a gene: 8. CDR1 is SGHNT, CDR2 YYREEE, per germline (reference sequence). The CDR3 is 15 amino acids.

The chain carries TRBV9 and TRBJ1-2, with a possible D match to TRBD1 (6 bases). V was trimmed by 3 bases and J by 4 bases, leaving 10 bases between them. Germline CDR1 reads SGDLS; CDR2 reads YYNGEE. CDR3 length equals 13 residues. CDR3 sequence: CASSAAGVYGYTF. As DNA, the CDR3 is TGTGCCAGCAGCGCCGCAGGGGTCTATGGCTACACCTTC.

DNA of the CDR3: TGCGCCAGCAGCTCGGGACAGGAGGGCTCCTACAATGAGCAGTTCTTC. Protein sequence: CASSSGQEGSYNEQFF. This chain joins TRBV5-1 and TRBJ2-1, with 8 bases aligning to TRBD1. J lost 0 bases, V lost 3 bases, and 5 bases had no gene match. This CDR3 has 16 residues. Germline assignment: CDR1 SGHRS and CDR2 YFSETQ.